This T cell receptor (beta chain) was retrieved from a study of OX40 agonist ivuxolimab in advanced cancers. Looking at the study overall: Averaging roughly 60 years in age, with a range of about 23 to 80, the cohort was around 85% male. The eligibility criteria allowed prior anti-PD-1, anti-PD-L1 or anti-CTLA-4 therapy, and 30% to 45% had some.

The repertoire was sequenced with immunoSEQ multiplex PCR; TCRdb's copy has only in-frame clones and lacks some. The top ten clones hold under 0.9% of a sample with some 80,000 clones, 70% to 90% of them seen once. Study-wide results and caveats: Low normalized T-cell clonal expansion also characterized some of the nonresponders. At doses 0.1 to 3.0 mg/kg, CD4+ and CD8+ clones expanded.

Regarding this clone: The antigen is undetermined.

This CDR3 spans 15 amino acids. Germline V lookup: CDR1 SGHAT, CDR2 FQNNGV. V shed 5 bases and J 2 bases; nucleotides not matched to a gene: 6. The sequencing used CD4+ or CD8+ T cells sorted from blood, collected in a trial of the OX40 agonist ivuxolimab. This clonotype was sampled from an adult with an advanced solid tumor such as melanoma, head and neck, liver or kidney cancer. The V call is TRBV11-2, the J call TRBJ2-3; 8 positions agree with TRBD2. Here the CDR3 DNA reads TGTGCCAGCAGCCGAACGGGGGGGTTCACAGATACGCAGTATTTT. Protein product: CASSRTGGFTDTQYF.